This T cell receptor (beta chain) emerged from a study of low-dose radiotherapy and immunotherapy resistance in tumors. Whole-study context: Dosing of intravenous cyclophosphamide at 200 mg/m2 occurred every two weeks and took place one day prior to radiation and immunotherapy. A dose of 300 mg of oral aspirin was taken by patients daily for four cycles from cycle 1 day 1.

Time point in this sample: after trial treatment. Treatment denoted: LDRT plus nivolumab, ipilimumab, low-dose cyclophosphamide and aspirin (RACIN trial). Donors were dosed with nivolumab and ipilimumab; they also received aspirin, low-dose cyclophosphamide and low-dose radiotherapy. This clonotype was seen ten or more times. This CDR3 region has 15 residues. Germline assignment: CDR1 DFQATT and CDR2 SNEGSKA (reference sequence). The V gene end was trimmed by 3 bases and the J gene end by 4 bases; junction bases not matched to a gene: 7. Covering alpha and beta chains, TRAV- and TRBV-specific primers were used for the first-strand cDNA. The TCRs were subjected to amplification over approximately 20 PCR cycles employing a constant-region primer in conjunction with a V-primer adapter. Using its own MiXCR run on the reads, TCRdb lists one record per CDR3 protein. The sample holds tens of thousands of distinct CDR3 sequences, 20% to 25% seen once.

The chain links TRBV20-1 to TRBJ2-3, with TRBD2 matching 10 bases. The source of this sequence is a female donor with ovarian cancer. Sequencing used PBMCs, obtained after low-dose radiotherapy plus immunotherapy. Here the CDR3 DNA reads TGCAGTGCTAGGCGGCTAGCGGGAGCCGCAGATACGCAGTATTTT. It specifies CSARRLAGAADTQYF.